Following are 15 T cell receptor beta chains from one sample sequenced in a study of T-cell memory formation after mild COVID-19. MiXCR was run by TCRdb on the 5' RACE reads, yielding one entry per CDR3 protein. The repertoire holds some 320,000 distinct CDR3 sequences, roughly an eighth seen once, with approximately 22% in the top ten. The sample comprised PBMCs or a T cell subset sorted from them (not recorded which). Every receptor here comes from a man aged 18 to 29 who had mild COVID-19 (a few samples of this study predate the infection). Cell type and time point are not known.

V usage is TRBV18 and J usage is TRBJ1-5; weak D call: TRBD1 (6 bases). In germline, CDR1 is KGHSH, CDR2 LQKENI. The CDR3 covers 14 residues. V dropped 2 bases and J dropped 7 bases, with 12 bases sitting between them. CDR3 residues: CASSPVTGLQPQHF. CDR3 DNA: TGTGCCAGCTCACCAGTTACAGGGTTGCAGCCCCAGCATTTT.

The rearrangement links TRBV12-3 or TRBV12-4 to TRBJ1-5; maybe TRBD1 (5 bases). The CDR3 has 16 residues. V was cut by 0 bases and J by 2 bases, with 11 bases left in between. In nucleotides, the CDR3 is TGTGCCAGCAGTTTAGCTTCCGGGGCTGGCAATCAGCCCCAGCATTTT. As protein: CASSLASGAGNQPQHF.

This chain links TRBV10-3 with TRBJ2-7; 7 bases fit TRBD1. V shed 10 bases and J 5 bases; nucleotides not matched to a gene: 17. Germline-derived CDR1 and CDR2 are ENHRY and SYGVKD. The CDR3 is 15 amino acids. The CDR3 is CATEAGGTGDHEQYV. CDR3 nucleotides: TGTGCCACCGAGGCAGGTGGAACAGGGGACCACGAGCAGTACGTC.

The table lists this clonotype with many counts. The chain carries TRBV29-1 and TRBJ1-1, with unresolved D. Trimming shortened V by 3 bases and J by 2 bases, and 13 bases separated the two germline ends. This CDR3 spans 14 amino acids. The germline V gene encodes CDR1 SQVTM and CDR2 ANQGSEA. CDR3 bases: TGCAGCGTTGAGCGTGGCGGAGTAAACACTGAAGCTTTCTTT. Its protein product is CSVERGGVNTEAFF.

This clonotype was seen a few times. The V and J genes are TRBV7-9 and TRBJ1-1; possibly TRBD1 for D (5 bases). CDR1 and CDR2 from the germline V gene are SEHNR and FQNEAQ (reference sequence). V was trimmed by 5 bases and J by 7 bases, leaving 17 bases between them. The CDR3 extends over 14 amino acids. The CDR3 spells CASSTSQGSREAFF. CDR3 bases: TGTGCCAGCAGCACAAGTCAGGGATCCCGTGAAGCTTTCTTT.

V gene TRBV6-5 combines with J gene TRBJ2-7; D remains ambiguous. The V end lost 2 bases, the J end lost 3 bases, and 11 bases lay between the germline ends. The CDR3 spans 14 residues. From germline, CDR1 is MNHEY and CDR2 SVGAGI. The CDR3 region has the DNA TGTGCCAGCAGTTACGGTCTAGGAAACTACGAGCAGTACTTC. Translated, it gives CASSYGLGNYEQYF.

This clonotype occurred many times. This sequence joins TRBV7-2 and TRBJ2-6, with TRBD1 matching over 7 bases. This CDR3 comprises 18 residues. Germline CDR1 reads SGHTA; CDR2 reads FQGNSA. V shed 5 bases, J shed 2 bases, and the junction held 12 bases outside the gene matches. The CDR3 is CASSLSTGPSAGANVLTF. CDR3 sequence (DNA): TGTGCCAGCAGCCTTTCGACAGGGCCATCCGCTGGGGCCAACGTCCTGACTTTC.

This clonotype was seen only a few times. The genes are TRBV7-2 and TRBJ2-7, with 10 bases lining up with TRBD1. Germline V gene sequence: CDR1 SGHTA, CDR2 FQGNSA. The CDR3 covers 14 residues. J lost 4 bases, V lost 5 bases, and 5 bases had no gene match. This CDR3 is CASSAGQGRYEQYF. The DNA of the CDR3 is TGTGCCAGCAGCGCGGGACAGGGGCGTTACGAGCAGTACTTC.

There are a few counts of this clonotype. This chain uses TRBV20-1 with TRBJ2-2, with TRBD1 matching over 8 bases. The V and J ends lost 6 bases and 6 bases, in that order; junction bases with no gene match: 6. Germline V CDR1 and CDR2: DFQATT, SNEGSKA (reference sequence). The CDR3 covers 13 residues. The CDR3 loop reads CSAPGTGPGELFF. For the CDR3, the DNA is TGCAGTGCACCCGGGACAGGTCCCGGGGAGCTGTTTTTT.

This clonotype was picked up a small number of times. The chain couples TRBV5-1 to TRBJ2-4; D unclear. The V and J ends lost 2 bases and 0 bases respectively, with 6 bases between them. Germline CDR1 SGHRS, CDR2 YFSETQ. This CDR3 contains 14 residues. This CDR3 is CASSLQEAKNIQYF. CDR3 in DNA: TGCGCCAGCAGCTTACAAGAAGCCAAAAACATTCAGTACTTC.

This clonotype was observed a handful of times. The genes are TRBV5-1 and TRBJ2-3; TRBD1 aligns across 8 bases. J gave up 3 bases and V 2 bases, and 2 bases lay outside the gene matches. Germline values: CDR1 SGHRS, CDR2 YFSETQ. This CDR3 is 14 amino acids long. The CDR3 loop is CASSFRGRTDTQYF. The CDR3 DNA reads TGCGCCAGCAGCTTCAGGGGGCGAACAGATACGCAGTATTTT.

This clonotype was detected a few times. The chain links TRBV4-3 to TRBJ2-7, with a possible D match to TRBD1 (5 bases). V lost 0 bases, J lost 6 bases, and 15 bases lay in between. Per the germline V gene, CDR1 is LGHNA and CDR2 is YSLEER. This CDR3 region has 15 residues. In nucleotides, the CDR3 is TGCGCCAGCAGCCAAGATTATTCAGGGATAGGCGAGCAGTACTTC. The encoded protein is CASSQDYSGIGEQYF.

This clonotype has just a few counts. The rearrangement links TRBV6-2 or TRBV6-3 to TRBJ1-2; D may be TRBD1 (5 bases). Germline CDR1 MNHEY, CDR2 SVGEGT. The V end was cut by 6 bases, the J end by 8 bases, with 13 bases between. CDR3 size: 12 residues. CDR3 DNA sequence: TGTGCCAGCAGCTTCAGACAGTACGGCTACACCTTC. It specifies CASSFRQYGYTF.

The CDR3 DNA reads as TGTGCCAGCAGCTTAGATAGGGTAGGAGAGACCCAGTACTTC. Its translation: CASSLDRVGETQYF. The chain uses TRBV11-2 and TRBJ2-5; the D is unclear. Germline V gives CDR1 SGHAT, CDR2 FQNNGV. The CDR3 extends over 14 amino acids. Trimming cost V 0 bases and J 4 bases, with 9 bases left between them.

This clonotype was detected a few times. The V gene is TRBV28, the J gene TRBJ1-1, with D uncertain. The CDR3 covers 13 residues. The germline V gene has CDR1 MDHEN and CDR2 SYDVKM. The V end lost 4 bases, the J end lost 1 base, and 7 bases lay between the germline ends. The CDR3 coding sequence is TGTGCCAGCAGTTCGACTTCGAACACTGAAGCTTTCTTT. This codes for CASSSTSNTEAFF.